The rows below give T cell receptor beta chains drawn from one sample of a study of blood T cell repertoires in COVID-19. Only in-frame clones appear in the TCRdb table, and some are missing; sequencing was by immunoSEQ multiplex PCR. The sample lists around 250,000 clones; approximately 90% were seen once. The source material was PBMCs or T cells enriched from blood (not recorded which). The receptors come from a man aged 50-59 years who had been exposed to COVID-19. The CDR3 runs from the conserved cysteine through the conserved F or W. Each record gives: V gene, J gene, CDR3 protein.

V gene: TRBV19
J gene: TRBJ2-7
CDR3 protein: CASSYRPATHPYEQYF

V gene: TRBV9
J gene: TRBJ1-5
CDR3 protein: CASSVDTGANQPQHF

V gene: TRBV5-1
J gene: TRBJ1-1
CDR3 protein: CASSLASRLSVETAFF

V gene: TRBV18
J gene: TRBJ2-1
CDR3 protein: CASSPLAGSSYNEQFF

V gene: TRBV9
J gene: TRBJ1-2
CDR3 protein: CASSADRGDYGYTF

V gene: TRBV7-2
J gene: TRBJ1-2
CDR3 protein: CASSPDRVFRNNGYTF

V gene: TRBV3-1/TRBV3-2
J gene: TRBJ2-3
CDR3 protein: CASRRAKNTDTQYF

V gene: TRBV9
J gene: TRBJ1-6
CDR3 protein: CASSVRGGTYNSPLHF

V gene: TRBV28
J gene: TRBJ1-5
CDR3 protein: CASSLFYMGQNSNQPQHF

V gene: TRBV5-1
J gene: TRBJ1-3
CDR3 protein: CASSLASRTGNTIYF

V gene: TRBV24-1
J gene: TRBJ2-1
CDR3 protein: CATSGGQGNYNEQFF

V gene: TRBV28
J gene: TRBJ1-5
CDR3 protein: CASSLLLQGYQPQHF

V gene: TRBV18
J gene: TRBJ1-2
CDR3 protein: CASSPSWQGNYGYTF

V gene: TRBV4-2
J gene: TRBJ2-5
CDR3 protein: CASSQEVEGLGLLQYF

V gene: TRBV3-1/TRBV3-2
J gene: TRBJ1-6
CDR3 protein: CASSPFGGDSPLHF